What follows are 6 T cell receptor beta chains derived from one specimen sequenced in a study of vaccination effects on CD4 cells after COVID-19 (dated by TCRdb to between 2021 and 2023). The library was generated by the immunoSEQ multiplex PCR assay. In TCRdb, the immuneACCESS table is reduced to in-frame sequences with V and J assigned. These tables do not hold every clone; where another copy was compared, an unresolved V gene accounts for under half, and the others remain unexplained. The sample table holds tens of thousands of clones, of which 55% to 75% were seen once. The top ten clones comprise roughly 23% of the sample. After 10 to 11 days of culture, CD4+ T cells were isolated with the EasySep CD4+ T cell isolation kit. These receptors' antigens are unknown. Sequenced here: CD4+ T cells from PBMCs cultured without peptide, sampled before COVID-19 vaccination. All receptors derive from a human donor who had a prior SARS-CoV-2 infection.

CDR3 amino acids: CASSLPSGGGTEAFF. CDR3 sequence (DNA): TGTGCCAGCAGTTTACCGTCAGGGGGCGGCACTGAAGCTTTCTTT. The chain has TRBV27 and TRBJ1-1; 8 bases align to TRBD1. This CDR3 has 15 residues. V lost 2 bases, J lost 4 bases, and 6 bases stayed unmatched. In germline, CDR1 is MNHEY, CDR2 SMNVEV (reference sequence).

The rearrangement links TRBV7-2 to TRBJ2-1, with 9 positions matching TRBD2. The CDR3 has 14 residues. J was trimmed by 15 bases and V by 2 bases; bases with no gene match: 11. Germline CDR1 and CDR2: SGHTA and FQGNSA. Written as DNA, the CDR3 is TGTGCCAGCAGCTTACTCTTTGCGGGACTAGCTGGGTTCTTC. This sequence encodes CASSLLFAGLAGFF.

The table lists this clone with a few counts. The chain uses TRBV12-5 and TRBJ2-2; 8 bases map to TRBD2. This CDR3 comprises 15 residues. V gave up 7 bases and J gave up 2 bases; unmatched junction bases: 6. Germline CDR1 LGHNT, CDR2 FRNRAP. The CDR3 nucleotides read TGTGCTAGTGTGGAGCGGGGGAGCAACACCGGGGAGCTGTTTTTT. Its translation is CASVERGSNTGELFF.

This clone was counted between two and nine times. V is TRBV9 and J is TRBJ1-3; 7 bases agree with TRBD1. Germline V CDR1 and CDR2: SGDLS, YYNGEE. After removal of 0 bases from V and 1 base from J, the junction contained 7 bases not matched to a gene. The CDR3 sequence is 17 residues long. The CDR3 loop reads CASSVVAEGASGNTIYF. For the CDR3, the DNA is TGTGCCAGCAGCGTAGTTGCGGAGGGGGCTTCTGGAAACACCATATATTTT.

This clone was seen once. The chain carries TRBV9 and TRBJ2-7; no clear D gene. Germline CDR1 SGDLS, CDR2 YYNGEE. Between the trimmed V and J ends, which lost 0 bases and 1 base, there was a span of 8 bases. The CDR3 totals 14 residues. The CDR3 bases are TGTGCCAGCAGCGTAGGGGCAACTTCCTACGAGCAGTACTTC. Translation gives CASSVGATSYEQYF.

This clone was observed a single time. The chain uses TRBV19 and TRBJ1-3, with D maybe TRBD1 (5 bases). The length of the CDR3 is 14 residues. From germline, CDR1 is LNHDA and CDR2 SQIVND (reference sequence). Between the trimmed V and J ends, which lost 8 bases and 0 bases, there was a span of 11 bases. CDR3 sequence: CASPGIHSGNTIYF. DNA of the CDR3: TGTGCCAGTCCAGGGATTCACTCTGGAAACACCATATATTTT.